This entry lists 21 T cell receptor beta chains sequenced from one sample in a study of T cell responses to AZD1222 COVID-19 vaccine. The method was immunoSEQ multiplex PCR; TCRdb's version includes in-frame clones alone and lacks a portion of them. The table lists roughly 140,000 clones, approximately 91% of them singletons, with less than 2% in the top ten. This specimen was peripheral blood, taken 28 days after the second AZD1222 dose. Receptors were obtained from an adult who received the AZD1222 COVID-19 vaccine.

As for this clone: An end of the junction differs from the germline gene, which may be a read error. The chain joins TRBV9 to TRBJ1-4; D remains unclear. Germline V gene data show CDR1 as SGDLS and CDR2 as YYNGEE. This CDR3 has 14 residues. CDR3 residues: CASSFLTEIRKTVF. The CDR3 DNA reads as TGTGCCAGCAGCTTCCTGACGGAGATACGAAAAACTGTTTTT. Full variable domain (rest looked up from reference TRBV9 and TRBJ1-4): DSGVTQTPKHLITATGQRVTLRCSPRSGDLSVYWYQQSLDQGLQFLIQYYNGEERAKGNILERFSAQQFPDLHSELNLSSLELGDSALYFCASSFLTEIRKTVFGSGTQLSVL.

The chain employs TRBV28 and TRBJ2-7; 7 bases agree with TRBD2. Germline V gene sequence: CDR1 MDHEN, CDR2 SYDVKM. The CDR3 totals 15 residues. Trimming removed 5 bases from V and 4 bases from J; junction bases left unmatched: 11. CDR3 loop: CASSPPAGVSYEQYF. The DNA of the CDR3 is TGTGCCAGCAGTCCCCCCGCGGGAGTATCTTACGAGCAGTACTTC.

The rearrangement links TRBV18 to TRBJ1-5, with a weak D call TRBD1 (5 bases). The CDR3 covers 15 residues. Trimming pared 3 bases from V and 5 bases from J, leaving 14 bases between. Germline V gene sequence: CDR1 KGHSH, CDR2 LQKENI. The CDR3 loop reads CASSPSGTQYQPQHF. CDR3 DNA sequence: TGTGCCAGCTCACCTTCCGGGACTCAATATCAGCCCCAGCATTTT.

The chain recombines TRBV2 with TRBJ2-3; TRBD1 matches 8 bases. The CDR3 length is 14 residues. V shed 6 bases and J 3 bases; nucleotides not matched to a gene: 5. Germline CDR1 is SNHLY and CDR2 is FYNNEI. The CDR3 region is CASSRTGRTDTQYF. Written as DNA, the CDR3 is TGTGCCAGCAGCCGGACAGGGAGGACAGATACGCAGTATTTT.

The J gene is TRBJ2-5, the V gene TRBV5-6; 15 positions match TRBD2. V trimming: 4 bases; J trimming: 4 bases; junction bases outside the gene matches: 8. The length of the CDR3 is 17 residues. CDR1 and CDR2 from the germline V gene are SGHDT and YYEEEE. CDR3 loop: CASSPTGTSGGRETQYF. CDR3 nucleotide sequence: TGTGCCAGCAGCCCCACCGGGACTAGCGGGGGGCGAGAGACCCAGTACTTC.

The chain combines TRBV6-5 with TRBJ2-3; unclear D gene. Germline CDR1 MNHEY, CDR2 SVGAGI. The V gene lost 6 bases and the J gene lost 7 bases, with 11 bases spanning the gap. The CDR3 has 12 amino acids. Here the CDR3 reads CASSRPLNTQYF. CDR3 DNA: TGTGCCAGCAGCCGCCCTCTGAATACGCAGTATTTT.

In its sample, this clone was seen a few times. The rearrangement links TRBV19 to TRBJ1-1; possible D gene TRBD1, 5 bases. V lost 4 bases and J lost 8, with 8 bases in between. Germline loops: CDR1 LNHDA, CDR2 SQIVND (reference sequence). This CDR3 contains 11 residues. The CDR3 DNA reads TGTGCCAGTAGTACCCGACAGGAAGCTTTCTTT. Translating gives CASSTRQEAFF.

The V gene is TRBV29-1, the J gene TRBJ1-3, with 7 positions matching TRBD1. V was pared by 7 bases and J by 2 bases, with 5 bases of the junction left unmatched. Germline CDR1 SQVTM, CDR2 ANQGSEA. This CDR3 spans 13 amino acids. The CDR3 reads CSASDRTGNTIYF. The CDR3 DNA follows: TGCAGCGCCTCGGACAGGACTGGAAACACCATATATTTT.

The J gene is TRBJ2-7, the V gene TRBV30; D is unresolved. V lost 6 bases, J lost 6 bases, and 18 bases lay in between. The CDR3 spans 13 residues. Looked up from germline, CDR1 is GTSNPN and CDR2 is SVGIG (reference sequence). The CDR3, as DNA: TGTGCCTGCCTCTCCCCCCCCTTCTCCGAGCAGTACTTC. Translation gives CACLSPPFSEQYF.

This chain connects TRBV9 to TRBJ1-6; no reliable D call. Trimming cost V 7 bases and J 6 bases, with 14 bases left between them. Germline loops: CDR1 SGDLS, CDR2 YYNGEE. The CDR3 consists of 14 residues. As DNA, the CDR3 is TGTGCCAGCGCCGCGGACCGCACTAATTCACCCCTCCACTTT. Its translation is CASAADRTNSPLHF.

This clone was found once. The V gene is TRBV19, the J gene TRBJ1-5, with TRBD1 matching 12 bases. The ends lost 5 bases at V and 6 bases at J; junction bases unmatched: 11. Germline V CDR1 and CDR2: LNHDA, SQIVND (reference sequence). The CDR3 runs 17 residues. The CDR3 region is CASSGIPGQGASQPQHF. For the CDR3, the DNA is TGTGCCAGTAGTGGTATCCCGGGACAGGGGGCGAGTCAGCCCCAGCATTTT.

The chain joins TRBV2 to TRBJ1-2; a possible D gene is TRBD1 (5 bases). The CDR3 runs 14 residues. Germline CDR1 is SNHLY and CDR2 is FYNNEI. Trimming stripped 3 bases from V and 6 bases from J, with 14 bases between. CDR3 region: CASSEAGRIDGYTF. The DNA for the CDR3 is TGTGCCAGCAGTGAGGCAGGGAGGATCGATGGCTACACCTTC.

This clone was recorded at least ten times. The genes are TRBV29-1 and TRBJ2-1; 7 nucleotides match TRBD2. The CDR3 sequence is 19 residues long. Germline V gives CDR1 SQVTM, CDR2 ANQGSEA. The V and J ends lost 3 bases and 4 bases, in that order; junction bases with no gene match: 21. The CDR3 sequence is CSVEEVGLRLPPKYNEQFF. The CDR3 DNA reads TGCAGCGTTGAGGAGGTGGGACTACGATTACCCCCGAAGTACAATGAGCAGTTCTTC.

The chain joins TRBV3-1 (or the pseudogene TRBV3-2) to TRBJ2-1; 8 positions agree with TRBD2. Germline trimming cut 3 bases from V and 7 bases from J; bases unmatched to any gene: 11. The germline gives CDR1 LGHDT, CDR2 YNNKEL (reference sequence). The CDR3 is 16 amino acids. The CDR3 region is CASSQGGGLMRNEQFF. The CDR3 DNA follows: TGTGCCAGCAGCCAGGGCGGGGGGCTCATGAGGAATGAGCAGTTCTTC.

CDR3 bases: TGCGCCAGCAGCCTTACAGCATCGAACACTGAAGCTTTCTTT. Amino acid sequence: CASSLTASNTEAFF. The rearrangement links TRBV5-1 to TRBJ1-1; no clear D. Germline V gene data show CDR1 as SGHRS and CDR2 as YFSETQ. The CDR3 extends over 14 amino acids. The ends were cut back, 4 bases at V and 1 base at J, with 11 bases in the middle.

This chain joins TRBV6-5 and TRBJ1-1; D ambiguous. Germline V gives CDR1 MNHEY, CDR2 SVGAGI. The V and J ends lost 1 base and 1 base respectively, with 10 bases between them. The CDR3 extends over 15 amino acids. In nucleotides, the CDR3 is TGTGCCAGCAGTTACTGGGGAACCGGGAACACTGAAGCTTTCTTT. Its protein product is CASSYWGTGNTEAFF.

The chain is built from TRBV30 and TRBJ2-7; possibly TRBD1 for D (5 bases). With 0 bases removed from V and 9 bases from J, the gap between germline ends came to 12 bases. Germline loops: CDR1 GTSNPN, CDR2 SVGIG (reference sequence). The length of the CDR3 is 12 residues. The CDR3 DNA sequence: TGTGCCTGGAGTGTACAGGTCCGCGGGCAGTACTTC. Amino acids: CAWSVQVRGQYF.

V gene TRBV5-1 combines with J gene TRBJ1-1, with D maybe TRBD1 (6 bases). Germline-derived CDR1 and CDR2 are SGHRS and YFSETQ. CDR3 size: 15 residues. Deletions cut 1 base from V and 4 bases from J, with 14 bases between. CDR3 bases: TGCGCCAGCAGCTTGCTGCAGGGGATTGGCACTGAAGCTTTCTTT. It encodes CASSLLQGIGTEAFF.

This chain uses TRBV5-1 with TRBJ1-2, with 11 nucleotides matching TRBD1. The CDR3 covers 16 residues. V was clipped by 4 bases and J by 1 base; unmatched bases: 6. The germline CDR1 and CDR2 sequences are SGHRS and YFSETQ. The CDR3 bases are TGCGCCAGCAGCCCGAAGGACAGGGGGCATAACTATGGCTACACCTTC. Protein: CASSPKDRGHNYGYTF.

J is TRBJ1-1 and V is TRBV20-1; D remains ambiguous. Trimming took off 3 bases at V and 3 bases at J, with 8 bases between the two ends. This CDR3 is built from 12 residues. Germline V gene lookup returns CDR1 DFQATT and CDR2 SNEGSKA (reference sequence). CDR3 amino acids: CSASRDDTEAFF. CDR3 nucleotides: TGCAGTGCTAGTAGAGACGACACTGAAGCTTTCTTT.

The V call is TRBV9, the J call TRBJ2-1; 8 bases agree with TRBD2. Germline loops: CDR1 SGDLS, CDR2 YYNGEE. J lost 4 bases, V lost 2 bases, and 5 bases had no gene match. CDR3 length equals 15 residues. The CDR3 sequence is CASSVDRGGYNEQFF. CDR3 coding DNA: TGTGCCAGCAGCGTGGACCGGGGGGGATACAATGAGCAGTTCTTC.